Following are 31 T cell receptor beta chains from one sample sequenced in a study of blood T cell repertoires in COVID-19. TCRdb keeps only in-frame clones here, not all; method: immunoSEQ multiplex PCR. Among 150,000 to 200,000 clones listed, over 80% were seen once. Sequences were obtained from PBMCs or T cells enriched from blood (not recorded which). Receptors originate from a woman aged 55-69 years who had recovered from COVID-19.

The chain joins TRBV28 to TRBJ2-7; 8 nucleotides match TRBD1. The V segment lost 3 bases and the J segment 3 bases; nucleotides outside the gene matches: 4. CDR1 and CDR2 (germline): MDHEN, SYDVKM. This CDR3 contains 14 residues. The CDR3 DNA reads TGTGCCAGCAGTTTTGGACAGGGCGGCTACGAGCAGTACTTC. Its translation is CASSFGQGGYEQYF.

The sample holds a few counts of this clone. Here the CDR3 DNA reads TGCGCCAGCAGCTTGGATCCGGGACTAGCGGGAGTTGGGCAGTTCTTC. Its translation is CASSLDPGLAGVGQFF. The chain combines TRBV5-1 with TRBJ2-1, with 14 bases aligning to TRBD2. This CDR3 comprises 16 residues. The V gene end was trimmed by 0 bases and the J gene end by 12 bases; junction bases not matched to a gene: 8. Per the germline V gene, CDR1 is SGHRS and CDR2 is YFSETQ.

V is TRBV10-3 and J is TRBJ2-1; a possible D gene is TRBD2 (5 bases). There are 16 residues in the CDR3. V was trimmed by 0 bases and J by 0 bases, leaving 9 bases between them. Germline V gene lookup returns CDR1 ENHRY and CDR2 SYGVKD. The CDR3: CAISESRVSSYNEQFF. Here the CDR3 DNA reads TGTGCCATCAGTGAGTCGCGGGTAAGCTCCTACAATGAGCAGTTCTTC.

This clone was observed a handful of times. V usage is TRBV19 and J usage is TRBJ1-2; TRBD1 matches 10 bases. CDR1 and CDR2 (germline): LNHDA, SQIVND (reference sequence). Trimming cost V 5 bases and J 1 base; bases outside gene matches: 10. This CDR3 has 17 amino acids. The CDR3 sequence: CASSQRQGARNNYGYTF. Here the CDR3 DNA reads TGTGCCAGTAGTCAACGACAGGGGGCGAGGAATAACTATGGCTACACCTTC.

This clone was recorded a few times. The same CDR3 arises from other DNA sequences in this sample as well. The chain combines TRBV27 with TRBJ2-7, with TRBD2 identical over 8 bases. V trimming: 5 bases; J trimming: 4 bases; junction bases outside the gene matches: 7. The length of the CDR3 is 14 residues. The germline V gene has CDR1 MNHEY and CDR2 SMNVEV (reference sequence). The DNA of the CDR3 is TGTGCCAGCAGTCTGGCGGGAGGCCCATACGAGCAGTACTTC. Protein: CASSLAGGPYEQYF.

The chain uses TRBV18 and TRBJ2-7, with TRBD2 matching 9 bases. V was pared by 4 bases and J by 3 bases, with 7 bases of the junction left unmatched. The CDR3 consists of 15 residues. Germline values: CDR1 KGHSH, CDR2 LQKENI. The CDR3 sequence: CASSLGLAMGYEQYF. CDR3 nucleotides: TGTGCCAGCTCACTGGGACTAGCAATGGGCTACGAGCAGTACTTC.

The CDR3 loop reads CASELGQGAVNQPQHF. The CDR3 region has the DNA TGTGCCAGCGAGCTTGGCCAGGGGGCGGTGAATCAGCCCCAGCATTTT. This chain uses TRBV7-8 with TRBJ1-5; TRBD1 agrees at 8 bases. Germline trimming cut 8 bases from V and 4 bases from J; bases unmatched to any gene: 13. The germline CDR1 and CDR2 sequences are SGHVS and FQNEAQ. CDR3 length: 16 residues.

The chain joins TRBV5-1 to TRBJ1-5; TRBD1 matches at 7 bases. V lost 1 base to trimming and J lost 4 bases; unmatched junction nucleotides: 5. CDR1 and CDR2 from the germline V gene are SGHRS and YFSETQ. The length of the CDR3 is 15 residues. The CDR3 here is CASSLTGDGNQPQHF. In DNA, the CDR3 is TGCGCCAGCAGCTTGACAGGGGATGGAAATCAGCCCCAGCATTTT.

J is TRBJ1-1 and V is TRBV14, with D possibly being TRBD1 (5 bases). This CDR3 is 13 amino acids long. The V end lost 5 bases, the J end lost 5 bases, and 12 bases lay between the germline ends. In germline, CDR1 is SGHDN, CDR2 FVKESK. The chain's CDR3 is CASSEQARTEAFF. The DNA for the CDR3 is TGTGCCAGCAGCGAACAGGCGAGGACTGAAGCTTTCTTT. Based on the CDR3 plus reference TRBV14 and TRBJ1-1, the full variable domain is EAGVTQFPSHSVIEKGQTVTLRCDPISGHDNLYWYRRVMGKEIKFLLHFVKESKQDESGMPNNRFLAERTGGTYSTLKVQPAELEDSGVYFCASSEQARTEAFFGQGTRLTVV.

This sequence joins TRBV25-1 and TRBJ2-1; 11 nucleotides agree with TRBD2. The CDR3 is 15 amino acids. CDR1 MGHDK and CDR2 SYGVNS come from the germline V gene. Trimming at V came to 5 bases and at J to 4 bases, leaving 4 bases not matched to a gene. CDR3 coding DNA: TGTGCCAGCAGTACTACTAGCGGGGGTTACAATGAGCAGTTCTTC. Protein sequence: CASSTTSGGYNEQFF.

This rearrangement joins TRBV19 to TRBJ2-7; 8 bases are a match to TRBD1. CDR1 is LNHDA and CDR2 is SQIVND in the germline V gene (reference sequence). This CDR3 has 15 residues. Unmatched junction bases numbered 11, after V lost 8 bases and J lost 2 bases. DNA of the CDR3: TGTGCCAGTCGACCTGACAGGGGCTCCACCTACGAGCAGTACTTC. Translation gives CASRPDRGSTYEQYF.

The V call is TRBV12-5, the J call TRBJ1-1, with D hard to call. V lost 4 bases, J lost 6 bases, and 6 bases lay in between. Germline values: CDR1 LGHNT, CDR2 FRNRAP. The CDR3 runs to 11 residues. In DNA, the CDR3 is TGTGCTAGTGGTTCCGTCGCTGAAGCTTTCTTT. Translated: CASGSVAEAFF.

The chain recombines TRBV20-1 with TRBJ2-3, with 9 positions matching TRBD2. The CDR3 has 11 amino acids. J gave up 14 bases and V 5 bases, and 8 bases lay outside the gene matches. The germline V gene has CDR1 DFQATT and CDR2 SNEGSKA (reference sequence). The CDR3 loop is CSASSGKGAYF. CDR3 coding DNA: TGCAGTGCTTCTAGCGGGAAGGGAGCGTATTTT.

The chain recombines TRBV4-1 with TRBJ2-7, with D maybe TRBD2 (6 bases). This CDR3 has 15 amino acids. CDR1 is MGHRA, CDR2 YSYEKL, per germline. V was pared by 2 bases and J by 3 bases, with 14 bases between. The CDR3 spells CASSQLRGTLYEQYF. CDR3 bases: TGCGCCAGCAGCCAATTGCGGGGTACCCTCTACGAGCAGTACTTC.

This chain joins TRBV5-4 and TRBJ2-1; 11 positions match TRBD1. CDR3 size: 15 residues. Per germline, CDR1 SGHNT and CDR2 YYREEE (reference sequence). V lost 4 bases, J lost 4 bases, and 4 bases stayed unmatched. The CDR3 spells CASSGGQGAYNEQFF. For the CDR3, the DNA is TGTGCCAGCAGCGGTGGACAGGGGGCTTACAATGAGCAGTTCTTC.

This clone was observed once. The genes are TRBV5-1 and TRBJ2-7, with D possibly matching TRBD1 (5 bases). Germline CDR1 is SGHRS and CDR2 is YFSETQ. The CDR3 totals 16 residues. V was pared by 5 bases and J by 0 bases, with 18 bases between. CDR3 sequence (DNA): TGCGCCAGCAGTGGGGTGAAAGGGGTTTCCTCCTACGAGCAGTACTTC. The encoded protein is CASSGVKGVSSYEQYF.

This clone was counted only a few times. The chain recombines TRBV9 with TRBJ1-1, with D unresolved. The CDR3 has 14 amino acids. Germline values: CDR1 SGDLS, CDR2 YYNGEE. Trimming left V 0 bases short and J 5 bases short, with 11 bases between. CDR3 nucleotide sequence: TGTGCCAGCAGCGTAGGGCCGGGTGGGACTGAAGCTTTCTTT. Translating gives CASSVGPGGTEAFF. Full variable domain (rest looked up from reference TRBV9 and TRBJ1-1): DSGVTQTPKHLITATGQRVTLRCSPRSGDLSVYWYQQSLDQGLQFLIQYYNGEERAKGNILERFSAQQFPDLHSELNLSSLELGDSALYFCASSVGPGGTEAFFGQGTRLTVV.

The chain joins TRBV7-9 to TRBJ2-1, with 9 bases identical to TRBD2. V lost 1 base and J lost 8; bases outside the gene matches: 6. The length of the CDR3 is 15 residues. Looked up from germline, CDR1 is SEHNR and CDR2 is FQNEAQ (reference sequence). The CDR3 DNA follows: TGTGCCAGCAGCTTAGATGGCGGGAGGGCCGATGAGCAGTTCTTC. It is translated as CASSLDGGRADEQFF.

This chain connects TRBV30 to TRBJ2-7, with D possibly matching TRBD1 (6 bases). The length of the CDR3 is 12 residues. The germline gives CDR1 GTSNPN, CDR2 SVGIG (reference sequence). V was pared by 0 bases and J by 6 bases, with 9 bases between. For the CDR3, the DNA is TGTGCCTGGAGTGTACAGGGCTTCGAGCAGTACTTC. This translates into CAWSVQGFEQYF.

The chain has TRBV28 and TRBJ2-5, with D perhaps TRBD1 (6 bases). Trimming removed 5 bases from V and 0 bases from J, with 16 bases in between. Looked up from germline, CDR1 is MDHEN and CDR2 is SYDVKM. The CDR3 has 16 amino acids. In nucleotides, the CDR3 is TGTGCCAGCAGTACGATCGACAGGATGTACCAAGAGACCCAGTACTTC. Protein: CASSTIDRMYQETQYF.

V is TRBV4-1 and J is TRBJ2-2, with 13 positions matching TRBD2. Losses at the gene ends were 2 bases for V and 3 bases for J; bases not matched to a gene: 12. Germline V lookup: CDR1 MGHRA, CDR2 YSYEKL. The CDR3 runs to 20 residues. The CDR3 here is CASSQTILAGGRVDTGELFF. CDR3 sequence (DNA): TGCGCCAGCAGCCAAACAATACTAGCGGGAGGGCGCGTGGACACCGGGGAGCTGTTTTTT.

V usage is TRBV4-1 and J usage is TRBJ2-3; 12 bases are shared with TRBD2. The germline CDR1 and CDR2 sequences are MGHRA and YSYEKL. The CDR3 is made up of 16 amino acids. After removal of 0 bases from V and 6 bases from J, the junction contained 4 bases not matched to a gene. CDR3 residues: CASSQETSGGTDTQYF. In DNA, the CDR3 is TGCGCCAGCAGCCAAGAAACTAGCGGGGGGACGGATACGCAGTATTTT.

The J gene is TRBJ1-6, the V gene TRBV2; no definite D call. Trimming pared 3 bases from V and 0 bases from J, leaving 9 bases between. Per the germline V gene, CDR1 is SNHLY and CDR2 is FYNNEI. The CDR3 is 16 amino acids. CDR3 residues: CASSEWWLSYNSPLHF. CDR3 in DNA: TGTGCCAGCAGTGAGTGGTGGCTCTCCTATAATTCACCCCTCCACTTT.

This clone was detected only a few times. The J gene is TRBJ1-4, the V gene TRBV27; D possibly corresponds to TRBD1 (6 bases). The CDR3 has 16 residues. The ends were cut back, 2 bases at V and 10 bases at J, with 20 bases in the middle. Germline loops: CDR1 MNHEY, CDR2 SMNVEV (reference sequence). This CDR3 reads CASSLGRQGLGGKLFF. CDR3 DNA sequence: TGTGCCAGCAGTTTAGGAAGGCAGGGGCTCGGCGGAAAACTGTTTTTT.

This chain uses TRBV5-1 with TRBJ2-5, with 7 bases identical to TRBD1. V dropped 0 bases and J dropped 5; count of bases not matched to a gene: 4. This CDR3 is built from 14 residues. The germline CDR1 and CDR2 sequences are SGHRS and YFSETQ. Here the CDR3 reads CASSLEGAGETQYF. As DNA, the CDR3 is TGCGCCAGCAGCTTGGAGGGGGCTGGGGAGACCCAGTACTTC. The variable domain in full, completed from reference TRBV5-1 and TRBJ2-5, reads KAGVTQTPRYLIKTRGQQVTLSCSPISGHRSVSWYQQTPGQGLQFLFEYFSETQRNKGNFPGRFSGRQFSNSRSEMNVSTLELGDSALYLCASSLEGAGETQYFGPGTRLLVL.

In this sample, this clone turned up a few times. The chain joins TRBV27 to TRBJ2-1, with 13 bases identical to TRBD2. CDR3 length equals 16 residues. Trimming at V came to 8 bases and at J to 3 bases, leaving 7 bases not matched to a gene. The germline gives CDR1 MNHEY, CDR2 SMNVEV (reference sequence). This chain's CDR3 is CASQRTSGGLYNEQFF. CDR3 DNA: TGTGCCAGCCAAAGGACTAGCGGGGGCCTCTACAATGAGCAGTTCTTC.

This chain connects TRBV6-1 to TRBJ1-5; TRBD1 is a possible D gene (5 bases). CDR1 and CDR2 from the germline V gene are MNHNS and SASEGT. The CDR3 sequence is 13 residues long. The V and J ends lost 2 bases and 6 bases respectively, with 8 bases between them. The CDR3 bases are TGTGCCAGCAGTGAACAGGGTGGTCAGCCCCAGCATTTT. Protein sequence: CASSEQGGQPQHF.

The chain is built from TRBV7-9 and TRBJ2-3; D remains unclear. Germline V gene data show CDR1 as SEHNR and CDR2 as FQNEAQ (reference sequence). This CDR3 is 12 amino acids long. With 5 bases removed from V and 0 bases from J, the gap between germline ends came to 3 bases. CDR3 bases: TGTGCCAGCAGCCAAAGCACAGATACGCAGTATTTT. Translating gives CASSQSTDTQYF.

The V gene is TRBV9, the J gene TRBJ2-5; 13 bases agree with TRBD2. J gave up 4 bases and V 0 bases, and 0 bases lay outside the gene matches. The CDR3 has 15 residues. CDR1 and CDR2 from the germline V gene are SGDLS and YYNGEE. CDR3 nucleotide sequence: TGTGCCAGCAGCGTAGGGACTAGCGGGAGAGAGACCCAGTACTTC. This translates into CASSVGTSGRETQYF.

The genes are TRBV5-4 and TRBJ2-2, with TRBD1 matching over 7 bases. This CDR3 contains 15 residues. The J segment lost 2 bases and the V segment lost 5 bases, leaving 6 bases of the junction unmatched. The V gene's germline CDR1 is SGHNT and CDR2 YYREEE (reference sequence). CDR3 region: CASSSGQLNTGELFF. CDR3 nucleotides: TGTGCCAGCAGTTCGGGACAGCTAAACACCGGGGAGCTGTTTTTT.

CDR3 sequence: CASSEQDRSTDTQYF. The CDR3, as DNA: TGCGCCAGCAGTGAGCAAGACAGAAGCACAGATACGCAGTATTTT. V is TRBV10-2 and J is TRBJ2-3; D possibly corresponds to TRBD1 (5 bases). This CDR3 is 15 amino acids long. With 2 bases removed from V and 0 bases from J, the gap between germline ends came to 9 bases. Germline CDR1 is WSHSY and CDR2 is SAAADI.